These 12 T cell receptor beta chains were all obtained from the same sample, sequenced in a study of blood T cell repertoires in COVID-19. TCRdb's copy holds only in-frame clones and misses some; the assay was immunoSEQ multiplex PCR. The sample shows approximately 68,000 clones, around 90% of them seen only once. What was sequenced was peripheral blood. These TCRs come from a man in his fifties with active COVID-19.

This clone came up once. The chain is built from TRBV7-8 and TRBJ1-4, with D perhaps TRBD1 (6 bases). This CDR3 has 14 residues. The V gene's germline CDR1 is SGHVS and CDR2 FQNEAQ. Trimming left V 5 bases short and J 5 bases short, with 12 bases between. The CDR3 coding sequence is TGTGCCAGCAGCGCGGACAGATACAATGAAAAACTGTTTTTT. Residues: CASSADRYNEKLFF.

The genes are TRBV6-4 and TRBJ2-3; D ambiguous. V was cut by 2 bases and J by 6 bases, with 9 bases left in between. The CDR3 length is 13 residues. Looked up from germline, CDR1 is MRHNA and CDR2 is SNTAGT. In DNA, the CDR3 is TGTGCCAGCAGTGACCACGACGGGGATACGCAGTATTTT. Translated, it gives CASSDHDGDTQYF.

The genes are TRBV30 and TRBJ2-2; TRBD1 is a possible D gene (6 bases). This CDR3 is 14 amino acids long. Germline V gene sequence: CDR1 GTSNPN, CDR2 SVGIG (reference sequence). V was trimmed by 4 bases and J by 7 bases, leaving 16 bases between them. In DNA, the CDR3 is TGTGCCTGGAAGTTATCCACAGGGTTCGGGGAGCTGTTTTTT. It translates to CAWKLSTGFGELFF.

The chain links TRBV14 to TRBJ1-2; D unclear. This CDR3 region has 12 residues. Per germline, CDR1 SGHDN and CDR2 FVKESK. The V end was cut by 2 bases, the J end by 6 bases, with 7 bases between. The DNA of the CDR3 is TGTGCCAGCAGCCAAAGGCAGGATGGCTACACCTTC. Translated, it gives CASSQRQDGYTF.

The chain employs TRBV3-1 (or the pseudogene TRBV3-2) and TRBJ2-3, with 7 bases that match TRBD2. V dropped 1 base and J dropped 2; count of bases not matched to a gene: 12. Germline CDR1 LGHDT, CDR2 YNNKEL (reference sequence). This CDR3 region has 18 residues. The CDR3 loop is CASSQATSMAGDTDTQYF. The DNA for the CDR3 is TGTGCCAGCAGCCAAGCTACCTCCATGGCGGGGGACACAGATACGCAGTATTTT.

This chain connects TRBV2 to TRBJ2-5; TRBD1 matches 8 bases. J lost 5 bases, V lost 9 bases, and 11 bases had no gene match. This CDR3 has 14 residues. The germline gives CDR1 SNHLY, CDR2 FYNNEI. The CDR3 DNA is TGTGCCAGTCGGCGGCAGGGGGCTGGGGAGACCCAGTACTTC. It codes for CASRRQGAGETQYF.

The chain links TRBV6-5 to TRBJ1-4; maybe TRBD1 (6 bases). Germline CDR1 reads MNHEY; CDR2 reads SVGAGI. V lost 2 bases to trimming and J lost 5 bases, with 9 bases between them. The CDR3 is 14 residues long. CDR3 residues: CASSYGRGNEKLFF. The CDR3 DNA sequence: TGTGCCAGCAGTTACGGGAGGGGGAATGAAAAACTGTTTTTT.

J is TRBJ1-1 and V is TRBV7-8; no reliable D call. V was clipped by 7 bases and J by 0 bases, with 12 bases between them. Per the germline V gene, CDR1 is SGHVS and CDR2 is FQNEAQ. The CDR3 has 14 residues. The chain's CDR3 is CASTLPGVNTEAFF. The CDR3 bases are TGTGCCAGCACACTCCCGGGAGTGAACACTGAAGCTTTCTTT.

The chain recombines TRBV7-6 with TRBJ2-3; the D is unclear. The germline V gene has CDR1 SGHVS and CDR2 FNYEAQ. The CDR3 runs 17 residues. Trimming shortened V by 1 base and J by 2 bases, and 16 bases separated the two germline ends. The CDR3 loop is CASSLGVGISLTDTQYF. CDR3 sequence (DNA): TGTGCCAGCAGCTTAGGTGTGGGCATCTCCCTCACAGATACGCAGTATTTT.

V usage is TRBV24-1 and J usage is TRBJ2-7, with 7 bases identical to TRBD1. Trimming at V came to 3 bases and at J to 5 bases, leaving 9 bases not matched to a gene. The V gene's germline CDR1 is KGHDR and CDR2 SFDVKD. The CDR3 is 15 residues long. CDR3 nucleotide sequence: TGTGCCACCAGTGATCCCCGACAGGGTGGCAACGAGCAGTACTTC. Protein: CATSDPRQGGNEQYF.

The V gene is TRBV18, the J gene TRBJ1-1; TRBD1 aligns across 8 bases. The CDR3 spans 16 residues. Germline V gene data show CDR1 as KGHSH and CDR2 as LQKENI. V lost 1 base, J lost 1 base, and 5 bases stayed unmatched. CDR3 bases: TGTGCCAGCTCACCACTCGGACAGGGTGGGAACACTGAAGCTTTCTTT. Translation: CASSPLGQGGNTEAFF.

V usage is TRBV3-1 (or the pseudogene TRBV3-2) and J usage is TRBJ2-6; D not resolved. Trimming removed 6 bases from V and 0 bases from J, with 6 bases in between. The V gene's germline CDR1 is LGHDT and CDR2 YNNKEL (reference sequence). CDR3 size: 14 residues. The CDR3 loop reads CASRISSGANVLTF. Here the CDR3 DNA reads TGTGCCAGCAGGATCAGCTCTGGGGCCAACGTCCTGACTTTC.